One T cell receptor beta chain is described in this entry. Its antigen target is currently unknown. No per-base quality is available; no much larger clone lies one base away. TCRbeta CDR3 regions were amplified from genomic DNA by means of the immunoSEQ Assay, a bias-controlled multiplex PCR. On the study's bioinformatics: Nucleated cell counts per sample were estimated from amplification of reference gene primers within the assay. Sequence reads were collapsed and filtered to measure the absolute abundance of every unique TCRbeta CDR3 rearrangement. Productive Simpson clonality was computed per sample as the square root of Simpson's diversity index over productive rearrangements. The clones in this table, taken by TCRdb from immuneACCESS, are in-frame only. Not every clone is retained; where verified, under half of the shortfall comes from an unresolved V gene, and the cause of the rest is unknown. V, J and clone size were drawn from that table, and D and trimming were deduced from the DNA. In this sample the table shows about 150,000 clones, roughly nine tenths of which occur a single time. The ten biggest clones cover around 4.6% of the sample.

Trimming removed 2 bases from V and 5 bases from J, leaving 21 bases between the germline ends. The germline V gene (reference sequence) sets CDR1 to LNHDA and CDR2 to SQIVND. Reading from cysteine to phenylalanine, the CDR3 counts 17 amino acids. Only the CDR3 part of the read is kept: 51 bases, read in frame from the first base. Each collaborating institution followed its own protocols to collect whole blood in K2EDTA tubes. Collaborator samples were shipped for TCRbeta analysis as frozen whole blood, isolated PBMCs, or DNA extracted from either sample type. This entry is derived from a study of blood T cell repertoires in COVID-19 (dated by TCRdb to about 2020). General notes on the study: The collaborator samples originated in the United States, Italy and Spain and spanned the acute and convalescent phases of COVID-19. Deeply sampled blood TCRbeta repertoires from subjects exposed to, actively infected with, or recovered from COVID-19 were included in the dataset. The samples were drawn from two sources: the first 160 participants of the ongoing ImmuneRACE study, and approximately 1,300 subjects contributed by 6 global collaborators. The prospective study material was composed of cDNA or gDNA derived from T cells, B-cell-depleted T cells, or PBMCs. The repertoires were released in a freely available public database meant as a resource for research on the immune response to SARS-CoV-2. Where HLA class I and class II types were available, the types were taken from metadata supplied by the sample provider, not from assay-based typing. A de-identified subject ID, COVID-19 status, age in years and sex were almost always included in the sample metadata.

The paper as a whole reports these results and caveats: The amount of clinical and demographic metadata varied by source and participant and was provided uncurated.

Input material: peripheral blood. The source is a human donor in a cohort sampled during active COVID-19. The receptor chain draws on TRBV19 and TRBJ1-1; no confident D gene assignment can be made. The CDR3 corresponds to CASSISPGSVKATEAFF. In nucleotide form, the sequence is TGTGCCAGTAGTATATCCCCGGGGTCCGTCAAGGCGACTGAAGCTTTCTTT.